This TCR beta chain came from a study of radiotherapy plus CTLA-4 blockade in lung cancer. This clone was seen once. The study gave focal radiation plus ipilimumab CTLA-4 blockade to patients with chemo-refractory metastatic non-small-cell lung cancer. Clones were read by immunoSEQ multiplex PCR, and TCRdb kept only the in-frame ones, dropping some. The repertoire has approximately 47,000 clones, 82% of them found once; the top ten carry roughly 3.4%. Germline lookup yields CDR1 MNHEY and CDR2 SMNVEV (reference sequence). The CDR3 runs 15 residues. Specimen: peripheral blood, collected from a patient treated with radiotherapy plus ipilimumab. The chain has TRBV27 and TRBJ2-5; 13 bases are shared with TRBD2. The J call may be wrong; the DNA end is better matched by TRBJ2-7. This clonotype was sampled from a human donor with non-small cell lung cancer who had stable disease on radiotherapy plus ipilimumab. The CDR3 protein is CASSLQGLAGSEQYF. CDR3 DNA sequence: TGTGCCAGCAGTTTACAGGGACTAGCGGGAAGCGAGCAGTACTTC.